A single sample is the source of the 16 T cell receptor beta chains below, sequenced in a study of blood T cell repertoires in COVID-19 (dated by TCRdb to the early 2020s). The library came from the immunoSEQ multiplex PCR assay. The clones in this table, taken by TCRdb from immuneACCESS, are in-frame only. Not every clone is retained; where verified, under half of the shortfall comes from an unresolved V gene, and the cause of the rest is unknown. This sample comprises about 260,000 clones, about 88% of them detected only once. The ten largest clones add up to approximately 2% of the sample. The material sequenced was peripheral blood. Receptor source: a man in his thirties or forties with active or convalescent COVID-19.

This rearrangement joins TRBV7-2 to TRBJ1-5; D is unclear. The germline gives CDR1 SGHTA, CDR2 FQGNSA. There are 12 residues in the CDR3. V gave up 5 bases and J gave up 6 bases, with 8 bases separating them. This CDR3 is CASSPGIQPQHF. In DNA, the CDR3 is TGTGCCAGCAGCCCAGGAATTCAGCCCCAGCATTTT.

The V and J genes are TRBV18 and TRBJ2-5; 7 nucleotides align to TRBD2. The CDR3 is 15 residues long. Per the germline V gene, CDR1 is KGHSH and CDR2 is LQKENI. V was pared by 1 base and J by 1 base, with 3 bases of the junction left unmatched. The CDR3 sequence: CASSPRRGSQETQYF. The CDR3 DNA reads TGTGCCAGCTCACCACGGCGGGGGTCCCAAGAGACCCAGTACTTC.

The chain joins TRBV2 to TRBJ1-5; D might be TRBD1 (6 bases). The CDR3 length is 13 residues. CDR1 and CDR2 (germline): SNHLY, FYNNEI. V shed 5 bases and J shed 10 bases, with 15 bases lying between them. The CDR3 region has the DNA TGTGCCAGCAGTTCAGGGGAAGTCGGCCCCCAGCATTTT. Its translation is CASSSGEVGPQHF.

V and J are TRBV19 and TRBJ2-3; 7 bases match TRBD2. CDR1 is LNHDA and CDR2 is SQIVND in the germline V gene (reference sequence). The CDR3 runs to 13 residues. J was trimmed by 3 bases and V by 5 bases; bases with no gene match: 2. DNA for the CDR3: TGTGCCAGTAGTCCGGGGGGTACAGATACGCAGTATTTT. Its translation: CASSPGGTDTQYF.

The rearrangement links TRBV25-1 to TRBJ1-2; TRBD1 matches 7 bases. The J segment lost 5 bases and the V segment lost 3 bases, leaving 9 bases of the junction unmatched. Germline V CDR1 and CDR2: MGHDK, SYGVNS. CDR3 length equals 15 residues. CDR3: CASSDHTGAGYGYTF. The DNA for the CDR3 is TGTGCCAGCAGTGATCATACAGGGGCTGGGTATGGCTACACCTTC.

The rearrangement joins TRBV5-6 to TRBJ1-2; 10 nucleotides agree with TRBD1. The CDR3 covers 17 residues. The junction had 13 bases not matched to a gene; V was cut back by 4 bases and J by 4 bases. Germline CDR1 and CDR2: SGHDT and YYEEEE. CDR3 nucleotides: TGTGCCAGCAGCCCAACCGCCGCCGGGACAGGGGTCTATGGCTACACCTTC. It codes for CASSPTAAGTGVYGYTF.

The chain is built from TRBV2 and TRBJ2-1, with TRBD2 identical over 9 bases. Germline assignment: CDR1 SNHLY and CDR2 FYNNEI. The junction had 5 bases not matched to a gene; V was cut back by 7 bases and J by 7 bases. This CDR3 comprises 13 residues. The CDR3 is CASKGLAWNEQFF. The CDR3 DNA reads as TGTGCCAGCAAGGGACTAGCATGGAATGAGCAGTTCTTC.

This clone was found once. The chain employs TRBV19 and TRBJ1-3, with no clear D. Trimming took off 3 bases at V and 1 base at J, with 13 bases between the two ends. The CDR3 length is 16 residues. Per germline, CDR1 LNHDA and CDR2 SQIVND (reference sequence). The CDR3 is CASSISGRGSGNTIYF. CDR3 sequence (DNA): TGTGCCAGTAGTATTTCGGGTCGGGGATCTGGAAACACCATATATTTT.

This chain uses TRBV7-9 with TRBJ1-3; no definite D call. The CDR3 extends over 13 amino acids. CDR1 is SEHNR, CDR2 FQNEAQ, per germline (reference sequence). The V end was cut by 1 base, the J end by 4 bases, with 5 bases between. The CDR3 sequence: CASSLGIGNTIYF. The DNA of the CDR3 is TGTGCCAGCAGCTTAGGTATCGGAAACACCATATATTTT.

This sequence joins TRBV6-5 and TRBJ2-3; TRBD1 is a possible D gene (5 bases). V lost 5 bases and J lost 1, with 7 bases in between. Germline loops: CDR1 MNHEY, CDR2 SVGAGI. CDR3 length: 13 amino acids. CDR3 nucleotides: TGTGCCAGCAGTCTAGGGGGCACAGATACGCAGTATTTT. As protein: CASSLGGTDTQYF.

This clone was detected only a few times. V is TRBV7-8 and J is TRBJ2-7; TRBD2 might be the D (6 bases). The germline gives CDR1 SGHVS, CDR2 FQNEAQ. V was pared by 4 bases and J by 3 bases, with 16 bases between. CDR3 length: 15 amino acids. The CDR3 is CASSSERGANYEQYF. In DNA form, the CDR3 reads TGTGCCAGCAGCTCAGAACGCGGGGCAAACTACGAGCAGTACTTC.

This clone was recorded once. This chain links TRBV6-5 with TRBJ2-1, with 9 positions matching TRBD2. Per germline, CDR1 MNHEY and CDR2 SVGAGI. The J segment lost 9 bases and the V segment lost 6 bases, leaving 9 bases of the junction unmatched. The CDR3 is 14 amino acids. The CDR3 loop reads CASSRAGTSREQFF. CDR3 sequence (DNA): TGTGCCAGCAGCCGAGCCGGGACTAGCCGTGAGCAGTTCTTC.

The chain joins TRBV4-3 to TRBJ1-1, with D perhaps matching TRBD1 (6 bases). The CDR3 is made up of 13 amino acids. V was trimmed by 0 bases and J by 8 bases, leaving 10 bases between them. Germline lookup yields CDR1 LGHNA and CDR2 YSLEER. The CDR3 DNA sequence: TGCGCCAGCAGCCAAGAACAGGGAGAAGAAGCTTTCTTT. Its translation: CASSQEQGEEAFF.

This clone was recorded once. The genes are TRBV10-2 and TRBJ1-2, with D unclear. This CDR3 has 15 residues. In germline, CDR1 is WSHSY, CDR2 SAAADI. The germline V and J ends were trimmed by 4 bases and 4 bases, with 16 bases remaining between them. The CDR3 here is CASSGRSGSRYGYTF. In nucleotides, the CDR3 is TGCGCCAGCAGTGGCAGGTCGGGGAGTCGCTATGGCTACACCTTC.

The genes are TRBV9 and TRBJ1-6; TRBD1 matches at 7 bases. Germline V gene lookup returns CDR1 SGDLS and CDR2 YYNGEE. The CDR3 totals 18 residues. Losses at the gene ends were 0 bases for V and 4 bases for J; bases not matched to a gene: 10. CDR3: CASSVAQGDQTYNSPLHF. The CDR3 DNA is TGTGCCAGCAGCGTAGCCCAGGGGGATCAGACTTATAATTCACCCCTCCACTTT.

V is TRBV6-5 and J is TRBJ2-1, with TRBD2 matching 13 bases. The CDR3 loop spans 16 amino acids. Unmatched junction bases numbered 4, after V lost 2 bases and J lost 6 bases. Germline V gene lookup returns CDR1 MNHEY and CDR2 SVGAGI. CDR3 loop: CASSYGTSGELNEQFF. Here the CDR3 DNA reads TGTGCCAGCAGTTACGGGACTAGCGGGGAACTCAATGAGCAGTTCTTC.